These 30 T cell receptor beta chains were sequenced from one sample in a study of shared clonotypes between healthy human individuals. Positive CCR7 selection of CD45RO-negative cells yielded the naive CD8 cells, and terminally differentiated effector memory CD45RA+ cells were excluded. Sequencing used immunoSEQ multiplex PCR; TCRdb keeps in-frame clones, though not all of them. Among more than 500,000 clones listed, 85% to 95% were seen once. Sequencing input: naive CD8+ T cells sorted from blood. These TCRs come from a woman in her twenties or thirties in good health.

The chain has TRBV15 and TRBJ2-7, with TRBD1 matching 8 bases. The V and J ends lost 3 bases and 0 bases, in that order; junction bases with no gene match: 4. This CDR3 is built from 15 residues. CDR1 and CDR2 from the germline V gene are LNHNV and YYDKDF (reference sequence). The CDR3 loop is CATSSITGGSYEQYF. CDR3 nucleotide sequence: TGTGCCACCAGCAGTATAACAGGGGGCTCCTACGAGCAGTACTTC.

The chain joins TRBV5-4 to TRBJ2-7, with a possible D match to TRBD1 (5 bases). The V and J ends lost 4 bases and 2 bases respectively, with 13 bases between them. The CDR3 runs 14 residues. Germline CDR1 is SGHNT and CDR2 is YYREEE (reference sequence). The CDR3 protein is CASSETVKPYEQYF. The CDR3 region has the DNA TGTGCCAGCAGCGAGACAGTTAAACCCTACGAGCAGTACTTC.

V usage is TRBV27 and J usage is TRBJ2-7, with 9 bases lining up with TRBD2. Germline CDR1 and CDR2: MNHEY and SMNVEV (reference sequence). This CDR3 has 15 residues. V dropped 0 bases and J dropped 5; count of bases not matched to a gene: 5. CDR3 sequence: CASSLSSGGRNEQYF. The CDR3 DNA reads as TGTGCCAGCAGTTTATCTAGCGGGGGTCGTAACGAGCAGTACTTC.

The V and J genes are TRBV7-9 and TRBJ1-5; unclear D gene. The V gene's germline CDR1 is SEHNR and CDR2 FQNEAQ (reference sequence). V lost 0 bases and J 4 bases, leaving 7 bases between the germline ends. The CDR3 spans 14 residues. The CDR3 nucleotides read TGTGCCAGCAGCTTAGCAGGCAGAAATCAGCCCCAGCATTTT. This codes for CASSLAGRNQPQHF.

V and J are TRBV19 and TRBJ2-7, with 15 bases that match TRBD2. The germline CDR1 and CDR2 sequences are LNHDA and SQIVND (reference sequence). V lost 5 bases, J lost 4 bases, and 3 bases stayed unmatched. The CDR3 runs to 15 residues. This chain's CDR3 is CASSVGLAGGYEQYF. The CDR3 DNA sequence: TGTGCCAGTAGTGTGGGACTAGCGGGAGGATACGAGCAGTACTTC.

The chain carries TRBV7-6 and TRBJ1-1; no clear D. This CDR3 region has 12 residues. Deletions cut 8 bases from V and 4 bases from J, with 11 bases between. The V gene's germline CDR1 is SGHVS and CDR2 FNYEAQ. CDR3 bases: TGTGCCAGCGGGTCGATAGGCACTGAAGCTTTCTTT. This gives the protein CASGSIGTEAFF.

This clone came up once. The rearrangement links TRBV5-6 to TRBJ1-1; D call uncertain. From germline, CDR1 is SGHDT and CDR2 YYEEEE. The CDR3 is 13 amino acids. V was shortened by 4 bases and J by 1 base, with 8 bases between the two germline ends. This CDR3 is CASSVQSNTEAFF. CDR3 in DNA: TGTGCCAGCAGCGTTCAGTCGAACACTGAAGCTTTCTTT.

CDR3 residues: CASNGGYQETQYF. CDR3 in DNA: TGTGCCAGCAATGGAGGGTACCAAGAGACCCAGTACTTC. The chain joins TRBV27 to TRBJ2-5, with a tentative D call TRBD2 (6 bases). CDR3 length: 13 residues. CDR1 and CDR2 from the germline V gene are MNHEY and SMNVEV (reference sequence). Trimming pared 7 bases from V and 0 bases from J, leaving 9 bases between.

The chain couples TRBV6-1 to TRBJ2-7, with a weak D call TRBD1 (6 bases). Trimming cost V 5 bases and J 1 base, with 15 bases left between them. Germline loops: CDR1 MNHNS, CDR2 SASEGT. The CDR3 is made up of 15 amino acids. CDR3 DNA sequence: TGTGCCAGCAGTCTCCGAGGACAGAGATCCTACGAGCAGTACTTC. This sequence encodes CASSLRGQRSYEQYF.

The rearrangement links TRBV7-2 to TRBJ2-5; 11 bases agree with TRBD2. TRBJ2-7 matches the DNA end more closely, so the J call is doubtful. Germline-derived CDR1 and CDR2 are SGHTA and FQGNSA. This CDR3 has 16 residues. CDR3 bases: TGTGCCAGCAGCTTAGTACTAGCGGGAGAAAACTACGAGCAGTACTTC. Translated, it gives CASSLVLAGENYEQYF.

The chain is built from TRBV4-1 and TRBJ1-2, with 10 bases that match TRBD1. The V and J ends lost 2 bases and 8 bases, in that order; junction bases with no gene match: 8. The CDR3 covers 15 residues. Per germline, CDR1 MGHRA and CDR2 YSYEKL. CDR3 sequence reads: CASSQRQGAIAGYTF. CDR3 nucleotides: TGCGCCAGCAGCCAAAGACAGGGGGCGATCGCAGGCTACACCTTC.

The rearrangement joins TRBV19 to TRBJ2-7, with D possibly TRBD2 on 6 matching bases. Germline V CDR1 and CDR2: LNHDA, SQIVND (reference sequence). V gave up 6 bases and J gave up 1 base, with 13 bases separating them. The CDR3 is 14 amino acids. The CDR3 bases are TGTGCCAGTAGCTGGGGACTCCTTTCCTACGAGCAGTACTTC. It translates to CASSWGLLSYEQYF.

V usage is TRBV15 and J usage is TRBJ2-3; the D is unclear. Trimming removed 0 bases from V and 2 bases from J, with 6 bases in between. In germline, CDR1 is LNHNV, CDR2 YYDKDF (reference sequence). CDR3 size: 14 residues. The CDR3 DNA reads TGTGCCACCAGCAGAGATACCATCACAGATACGCAGTATTTT. Protein sequence: CATSRDTITDTQYF.

The chain couples TRBV7-8 to TRBJ2-7; 7 nucleotides align to TRBD2. Germline V gene data show CDR1 as SGHVS and CDR2 as FQNEAQ. The CDR3 covers 15 residues. The J segment lost 7 bases and the V segment lost 2 bases, leaving 11 bases of the junction unmatched. CDR3: CASSLTAAGASEQYF. The CDR3 DNA reads as TGTGCCAGCAGCTTAACTGCTGCGGGAGCAAGTGAGCAGTACTTC. The complete variable domain, with remaining parts taken from reference TRBV7-8 and TRBJ2-7, reads GAGVSQSPRYKVAKRGQDVALRCDPISGHVSLFWYQQALGQGPEFLTYFQNEAQLDKSGLPSDRFFAERPEGSVSTLKIQRTQQEDSAVYLCASSLTAAGASEQYFGPGTRLTVT.

This clone was seen more than once but under ten times. This chain uses TRBV30 with TRBJ2-7, with D perhaps matching TRBD1 (5 bases). CDR1 is GTSNPN and CDR2 is SVGIG in the germline V gene (reference sequence). There are 12 residues in the CDR3. Trimming removed 2 bases from V and 7 bases from J, with 12 bases in between. Here the CDR3 reads CAWSLGLGEQYF. The CDR3 nucleotides read TGTGCCTGGAGTCTGGGGCTGGGGGAGCAGTACTTC. Complete variable domain (other parts from reference TRBV30 and TRBJ2-7): SQTIHQWPATLVQPVGSPLSLECTVEGTSNPNLYWYRQAAGRGLQLLFYSVGIGQISSEVPQNLSASRPQDRQFILSSKKLLLSDSGFYLCAWSLGLGEQYFGPGTRLTVT.

The rearrangement links TRBV5-1 to TRBJ1-1; maybe TRBD1 (6 bases). Germline CDR1 SGHRS, CDR2 YFSETQ. V was cut by 3 bases and J by 3 bases, with 21 bases left in between. This CDR3 has 17 amino acids. The CDR3 DNA reads TGCGCCAGCAGCTCGGGGGCTTCTGTCAGAAGGTACACTGAAGCTTTCTTT. Amino acid sequence: CASSSGASVRRYTEAFF.

The J gene is TRBJ2-3, the V gene TRBV6-4, with TRBD1 as a possible D gene (6 bases). The V end was cut by 0 bases, the J end by 8 bases, with 15 bases between. CDR3 length: 15 amino acids. CDR1 is MRHNA, CDR2 SNTAGT, per germline. This CDR3 is CASSDSVQGAVTQYF. As DNA, the CDR3 is TGTGCCAGCAGTGACTCGGTACAGGGCGCAGTTACGCAGTATTTT.

On this clone itself: The same CDR3 can be traced to other DNA sequences in this sample. The chain combines TRBV4-1 with TRBJ1-1; no clear D gene. With 3 bases removed from V and 5 bases from J, the gap between germline ends came to 10 bases. The CDR3 runs 13 residues. The germline V gene encodes CDR1 MGHRA and CDR2 YSYEKL. The CDR3 DNA reads as TGCGCCAGCAGCCAGGGGAGAGGGACTGAAGCTTTCTTT. This translates into CASSQGRGTEAFF.

This sequence joins TRBV9 and TRBJ2-1, with D possibly matching TRBD1 (6 bases). Trimming took off 3 bases at V and 4 bases at J, with 14 bases between the two ends. The CDR3 has 15 residues. The germline V gene has CDR1 SGDLS and CDR2 YYNGEE. DNA of the CDR3: TGTGCCAGCAGCGCCGACAGGACTCTATACAATGAGCAGTTCTTC. It codes for CASSADRTLYNEQFF.

This chain connects TRBV13 to TRBJ2-5, with 7 bases matching TRBD1. TRBJ2-7 explains the end of the DNA better; the J call may be wrong. This CDR3 comprises 14 residues. Looked up from germline, CDR1 is PRHDT and CDR2 is FYEKMQ (reference sequence). Here the CDR3 DNA reads TGTGCCAGCAGCTTTGGACAGGCCTCCTACGAGCAGTACTTC. Translation gives CASSFGQASYEQYF.

This chain uses TRBV28 with TRBJ1-3, with D perhaps TRBD1 (5 bases). From germline, CDR1 is MDHEN and CDR2 SYDVKM. The length of the CDR3 is 16 residues. V shed 2 bases and J shed 0 bases, with 11 bases lying between them. The CDR3 region has the DNA TGTGCCAGCAGTTTACCCAGGGAGGACTCTGGAAACACCATATATTTT. Protein product: CASSLPREDSGNTIYF. The full variable domain, with the rest looked up from reference TRBV28 and TRBJ1-3, is DVKVTQSSRYLVKRTGEKVFLECVQDMDHENMFWYRQDPGLGLRLIYFSYDVKMKEKGDIPEGYSVSREKKERFSLILESASTNQTSMYLCASSLPREDSGNTIYFGEGSWLTVV.

V and J are TRBV9 and TRBJ2-1; D ambiguous. The CDR3 loop spans 14 amino acids. Germline V gene lookup returns CDR1 SGDLS and CDR2 YYNGEE. Trimming took off 0 bases at V and 6 bases at J, with 10 bases between the two ends. CDR3 coding DNA: TGTGCCAGCAGCGTAGCTTTAGGCGTCAATGAGCAGTTCTTC. Translating it yields CASSVALGVNEQFF.

This chain joins TRBV11-2 and TRBJ2-5; 9 positions agree with TRBD2. The germline CDR1 and CDR2 sequences are SGHAT and FQNNGV. Trimming cost V 0 bases and J 0 bases; bases outside gene matches: 11. CDR3 length: 19 amino acids. The CDR3 DNA sequence: TGTGCCAGCAGCTTAGACTCTAGCGGGAATCCCCGTTACCAAGAGACCCAGTACTTC. Translation gives CASSLDSSGNPRYQETQYF.

This clone showed up just a few times. Other DNA sequences in the sample encode the same CDR3. The chain links TRBV27 to TRBJ2-7; tentative D call: TRBD1 (7 bases). Per the germline V gene, CDR1 is MNHEY and CDR2 is SMNVEV (reference sequence). Trimming pared 3 bases from V and 3 bases from J, leaving 12 bases between. The CDR3 loop spans 14 amino acids. The CDR3, as DNA: TGTGCCAGCAGTTTTGGGCAGGGGGGCTACGAGCAGTACTTC. Amino acid sequence: CASSFGQGGYEQYF.

This clone was seen a few times. This chain links TRBV29-1 with TRBJ1-1; tentatively, D is TRBD1 (5 bases). Germline lookup yields CDR1 SQVTM and CDR2 ANQGSEA. This CDR3 has 13 amino acids. V shed 6 bases and J shed 0 bases, with 11 bases lying between them. CDR3 DNA sequence: TGCAGCGTCGGGGGACGTATGAACACTGAAGCTTTCTTT. Protein sequence: CSVGGRMNTEAFF.

This chain connects TRBV27 to TRBJ1-2; 11 bases are a match to TRBD1. Looked up from germline, CDR1 is MNHEY and CDR2 is SMNVEV (reference sequence). The CDR3 length is 14 residues. Losses at the gene ends were 6 bases for V and 5 bases for J; bases not matched to a gene: 5. The CDR3 protein is CASSSGTGGYGYTF. The CDR3 DNA follows: TGTGCCAGCAGCTCCGGGACAGGGGGTTATGGCTACACCTTC.

The chain combines TRBV7-3 with TRBJ2-1; 8 bases map to TRBD2. The ends lost 6 bases at V and 7 bases at J; junction bases unmatched: 23. The V gene's germline CDR1 is SGHTA and CDR2 FQGTGA. CDR3 size: 19 residues. The CDR3 sequence: CASSFPATGPAGAENEQFF. In DNA, the CDR3 is TGTGCCAGCAGTTTTCCCGCAACAGGGCCAGCGGGAGCGGAAAATGAGCAGTTCTTC.

The chain employs TRBV21-1 and TRBJ2-7; the DNA was not used to check the table's D call, TRBD2. TRBV21-1 is given as a pseudogene. The CDR3 is 16 amino acids. This chain's CDR3 is CASGPRLAASSYEQYF. DNA for the CDR3: TGTGCCAGCGGTCCTCGGCTAGCGGCTAGCTCCTACGAGCAGTACTTC.

J is TRBJ1-3 and V is TRBV5-3; a possible D gene is TRBD1 (6 bases). TRBV5-3 is labeled an ORF, and its function is uncertain. The CDR3 loop spans 15 amino acids. The V and J ends lost 8 bases and 3 bases respectively, with 18 bases between them. The CDR3 reads CASSVRDRSGNTIYF. In DNA, the CDR3 is TGTGCCAGCAGCGTAAGAGACAGGAGTGGAAACACCATATATTTT.

V is TRBV4-1 and J is TRBJ2-7; no definite D call. V lost 2 bases and J 0 bases, leaving 8 bases between the germline ends. The germline gives CDR1 MGHRA, CDR2 YSYEKL. The CDR3 is made up of 14 amino acids. Here the CDR3 reads CASSQTLPSYEQYF. The CDR3 nucleotides are TGCGCCAGCAGCCAAACTCTACCCTCCTACGAGCAGTACTTC.